The 21 T cell receptor beta chains given below trace back to one sample, sequenced in a study of cytomegalovirus exposure and HLA in healthy donors. It was with 60 Vbeta and 13 Jbeta primers that the PCR ran. Some clones are missing from TCRdb's copy, which holds only in-frame ones; the method was immunoSEQ multiplex PCR. The data hold about 120,000 clones, with more than 65% observed a single time. The sample taken for sequencing was PBMCs. These receptors were collected from a young woman in good health and CMV-seronegative.

This clone was recorded once. The rearrangement joins TRBV5-5 to TRBJ2-5, with 10 bases fitting TRBD1. The junction had 5 bases not matched to a gene; V was cut back by 4 bases and J by 2 bases. The length of the CDR3 is 15 residues. In germline, CDR1 is SGHKS, CDR2 YYEKEE (reference sequence). The CDR3 is CASSLVGQGQETQYF. DNA for the CDR3: TGTGCCAGCAGCCTGGTGGGACAGGGGCAAGAGACCCAGTACTTC. Based on the CDR3 plus reference TRBV5-5 and TRBJ2-5, the full variable domain is DAGVTQSPTHLIKTRGQQVTLRCSPISGHKSVSWYQQVLGQGPQFIFQYYEKEERGRGNFPDRFSARQFPNYSSELNVNALLLGDSALYLCASSLVGQGQETQYFGPGTRLLVL.

V and J are TRBV27 and TRBJ2-1; maybe TRBD2 (6 bases). The germline V gene has CDR1 MNHEY and CDR2 SMNVEV (reference sequence). V was clipped by 3 bases and J by 8 bases, with 14 bases between them. The CDR3 runs to 14 residues. The DNA of the CDR3 is TGTGCCAGCAGTTTCCGGACTATAGGCGATGAGCAGTTCTTC. This sequence encodes CASSFRTIGDEQFF.

V is TRBV7-6 and J is TRBJ1-1; a weak D match, TRBD1 (6 bases). The germline V and J ends were trimmed by 3 bases and 5 bases, with 19 bases remaining between them. The CDR3 length is 16 residues. Germline CDR1 SGHVS, CDR2 FNYEAQ. CDR3 region: CASSLIGGGGGTEAFF. Written as DNA, the CDR3 is TGTGCCAGCAGCTTGATAGGAGGAGGGGGAGGGACTGAAGCTTTCTTT.

The J gene is TRBJ1-2, the V gene TRBV7-3; 9 bases are shared with TRBD1. The germline gives CDR1 SGHTA, CDR2 FQGTGA. V was pared by 2 bases and J by 3 bases, with 4 bases of the junction left unmatched. The CDR3 has 15 amino acids. This CDR3 is CASSLDGTGYYGYTF. CDR3 in DNA: TGTGCCAGCAGCTTAGACGGGACAGGGTACTATGGCTACACCTTC.

The chain joins TRBV15 to TRBJ1-5; D may be TRBD1 (6 bases). The CDR3 length is 15 residues. Germline V CDR1 and CDR2: LNHNV, YYDKDF (reference sequence). V was trimmed by 0 bases and J by 7 bases, leaving 13 bases between them. The CDR3 sequence: CATSRDAGAEQPQHF. For the CDR3, the DNA is TGTGCCACCAGCAGAGATGCAGGGGCCGAGCAGCCCCAGCATTTT.

This clone was recorded only once. CDR3 DNA sequence: TGTGCCAGCAGCCCCCCGGGGGGATCGCTCTATGGCTACACCTTC. This translates into CASSPPGGSLYGYTF. The gene calls are TRBV11-2 and TRBJ1-2, with D possibly being TRBD1 (5 bases). CDR3 size: 15 residues. Trimming pared 5 bases from V and 4 bases from J, leaving 17 bases between. Germline-derived CDR1 and CDR2 are SGHAT and FQNNGV.

V usage is TRBV5-6 and J usage is TRBJ1-4; a possible D gene is TRBD1 (6 bases). Germline V gene data show CDR1 as SGHDT and CDR2 as YYEEEE. This CDR3 is built from 16 residues. The V gene lost 0 bases and the J gene lost 3 bases, with 12 bases spanning the gap. The CDR3 DNA reads TGTGCCAGCAGCTTGGGGGGGCCCCTTTCTAATGAAAAACTGTTTTTT. It specifies CASSLGGPLSNEKLFF.

V usage is TRBV21-1 and J usage is TRBJ2-1; the D call in the table, TRBD2, was not verified against the DNA. TRBV21-1 is flagged as a pseudogene. The CDR3 length is 18 residues. The CDR3 is CASSKPRLLAGEFNEQFF. The DNA for the CDR3 is TGTGCCAGCAGCAAACCAAGGCTGCTAGCGGGAGAGTTTAATGAGCAGTTCTTC.

The gene calls are TRBV7-2 and TRBJ1-3, with 7 bases lining up with TRBD1. The ends lost 5 bases at V and 2 bases at J; junction bases unmatched: 3. The CDR3 totals 14 residues. Germline values: CDR1 SGHTA, CDR2 FQGNSA. The DNA of the CDR3 is TGTGCCAGCAGCCGCGACAGGGCTGGAAACACCATATATTTT. Residues: CASSRDRAGNTIYF.

This chain links TRBV5-4 with TRBJ1-2, with a weak D call TRBD1 (6 bases). The V and J ends lost 2 bases and 3 bases respectively, with 14 bases between them. The CDR3 consists of 15 residues. Germline CDR1 is SGHNT and CDR2 is YYREEE (reference sequence). CDR3 nucleotide sequence: TGTGCCAGCAGCTTAACTTGGGACAACCACTATGGCTACACCTTC. Translation: CASSLTWDNHYGYTF.

CDR3 in amino acids: CATREGAGGKRITEAFF. For the CDR3, the DNA is TGTGCCACCCGAGAGGGGGCGGGGGGCAAACGGATCACTGAAGCTTTCTTT. This chain uses TRBV15 with TRBJ1-1, with 7 bases lining up with TRBD1. Trimming removed 8 bases from V and 4 bases from J; junction bases left unmatched: 19. Germline V gene data show CDR1 as LNHNV and CDR2 as YYDKDF (reference sequence). This CDR3 is built from 17 residues.

This chain connects TRBV9 to TRBJ1-1, with unresolved D. The V gene lost 0 bases and the J gene lost 4 bases, with 7 bases spanning the gap. The CDR3 totals 13 residues. The germline gives CDR1 SGDLS, CDR2 YYNGEE. In DNA form, the CDR3 reads TGTGCCAGCAGCGTAGATATATCCACTGAAGCTTTCTTT. Translated: CASSVDISTEAFF.

Concerning this clone itself: At one end the junction does not follow the germline gene, possibly because of a read error. Different DNA sequences within this sample yield the same CDR3. The rearrangement joins TRBV29-1 to TRBJ1-1, with D uncertain. Germline-derived CDR1 and CDR2 are SQVTM and ANQGSEA. The length of the CDR3 is 11 residues. CDR3 in amino acids: CSARYDGEAFF. The CDR3 DNA is TGCAGCGCTCGGTATGATGGTGAAGCCTTCTTT.

This sequence joins TRBV6-5 and TRBJ1-2, with TRBD1 matching over 7 bases. The CDR3 consists of 13 residues. Losses at the gene ends were 7 bases for V and 4 bases for J; bases not matched to a gene: 6. Germline V gene lookup returns CDR1 MNHEY and CDR2 SVGAGI. The CDR3 coding sequence is TGTGCCAGCACCAAGGGGGCAGTCTATGGCTACACCTTC. Protein: CASTKGAVYGYTF.

The chain has TRBV4-1 and TRBJ2-7; tentative D call: TRBD1 (6 bases). V was clipped by 4 bases and J by 3 bases, with 13 bases between them. The CDR3 is made up of 14 amino acids. Germline values: CDR1 MGHRA, CDR2 YSYEKL. The CDR3 DNA reads TGCGCCAGCAGCCTCGGACAGACAAGCTACGAGCAGTACTTC. It yields the protein CASSLGQTSYEQYF.

The rearrangement links TRBV30 to TRBJ1-1, with a weak D call TRBD1 (5 bases). Trimming cost V 0 bases and J 0 bases, with 11 bases left between them. Germline V CDR1 and CDR2: GTSNPN, SVGIG (reference sequence). The CDR3 contains 15 residues. As DNA, the CDR3 is TGTGCCTGGAGTGTACAGGCAGGGATGAACACTGAAGCTTTCTTT. It translates to CAWSVQAGMNTEAFF.

The chain recombines TRBV21-1 with TRBJ1-5. TRBV21-1 is recorded as a pseudogene. The CDR3 has 17 residues. The DNA for the CDR3 is TGTGCCAGCAGCAAACCATACCGGGAGGGGTGGAATCAGCCCCAGCATTTT. It is translated as CASSKPYREGWNQPQHF.

This clone was seen a handful of times. The gene calls are TRBV5-1 and TRBJ2-1; 9 nucleotides line up with TRBD2. The germline V gene has CDR1 SGHRS and CDR2 YFSETQ. The CDR3 has 15 residues. The V gene end was trimmed by 3 bases and the J gene end by 4 bases; junction bases not matched to a gene: 5. The CDR3 loop reads CASSSRAGGYNEQFF. The CDR3 nucleotides are TGCGCCAGCAGCTCGAGGGCGGGGGGGTACAATGAGCAGTTCTTC.

The chain combines TRBV19 with TRBJ2-4; D gene ambiguous. The V and J ends lost 6 bases and 8 bases respectively, with 11 bases between them. Germline V gives CDR1 LNHDA, CDR2 SQIVND (reference sequence). This CDR3 is built from 12 residues. The CDR3 DNA is TGTGCCAGTAGCACAGACCTGGACATTCAGTACTTC. This translates into CASSTDLDIQYF. Complete variable domain (other parts from reference TRBV19 and TRBJ2-4): DGGITQSPKYLFRKEGQNVTLSCEQNLNHDAMYWYRQDPGQGLRLIYYSQIVNDFQKGDIAEGYSVSREKKESFPLTVTSAQKNPTAFYLCASSTDLDIQYFGAGTRLSVL.

This sequence joins TRBV9 and TRBJ2-1; 8 nucleotides align to TRBD2. Germline CDR1 and CDR2: SGDLS and YYNGEE. With 2 bases clipped from V and 0 bases from J, the junction kept 4 bases outside the gene matches. This CDR3 is 16 amino acids long. CDR3 region: CASSVFGTSSYNEQFF. CDR3 sequence (DNA): TGTGCCAGCAGCGTCTTCGGGACTAGCTCCTACAATGAGCAGTTCTTC.

V is TRBV5-1 and J is TRBJ1-1, with unresolved D. The CDR3 totals 17 residues. V lost 4 bases, J lost 4 bases, and 23 bases lay in between. CDR1 is SGHRS and CDR2 is YFSETQ in the germline V gene. The CDR3 sequence: CASSPVGGWVVGTEAFF. The CDR3 nucleotides are TGCGCCAGCAGCCCCGTTGGAGGGTGGGTCGTCGGCACTGAAGCTTTCTTT.